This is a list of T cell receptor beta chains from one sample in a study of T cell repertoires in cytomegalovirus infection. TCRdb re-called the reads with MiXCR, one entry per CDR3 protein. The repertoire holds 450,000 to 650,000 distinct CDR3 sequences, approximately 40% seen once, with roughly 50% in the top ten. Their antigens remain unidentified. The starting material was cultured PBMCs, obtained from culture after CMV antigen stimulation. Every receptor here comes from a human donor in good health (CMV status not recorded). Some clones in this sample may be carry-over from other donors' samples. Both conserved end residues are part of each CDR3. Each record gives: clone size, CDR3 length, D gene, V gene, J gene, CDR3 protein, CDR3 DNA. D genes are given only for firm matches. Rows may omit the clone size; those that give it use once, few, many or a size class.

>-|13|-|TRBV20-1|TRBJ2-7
CSAQRTDSYEQYF
TGCAGTGCGCAACGGACAGATTCCTACGAGCAGTACTTC
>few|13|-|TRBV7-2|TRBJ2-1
CASSPKHSDEQFF
TGTGCCAGCAGCCCGAAGCATAGCGATGAGCAGTTCTTC
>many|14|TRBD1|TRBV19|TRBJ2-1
CASREDRTYNEQFF
TGTGCCAGTAGAGAGGACAGGACCTACAATGAGCAGTTCTTC
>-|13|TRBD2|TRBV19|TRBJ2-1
CASHGSGGVEQFF
TGTGCCAGTCATGGTTCTGGGGGGGTAGAGCAGTTCTTC
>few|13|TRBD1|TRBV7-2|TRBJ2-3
CASSPDRGVSQYF
TGTGCCAGCAGCCCAGACAGGGGAGTGTCGCAGTATTTT
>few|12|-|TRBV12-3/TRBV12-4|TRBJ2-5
CASNAALETQYF
TGTGCCAGCAACGCGGCCCTTGAGACCCAGTACTTC
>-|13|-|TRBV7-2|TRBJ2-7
CASSLVISYEQYF
TGTGCCAGCAGCCTAGTTATATCCTACGAGCAGTACTTC
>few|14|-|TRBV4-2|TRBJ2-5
CASSQDVAEETQYF
TGTGCCAGCAGCCAAGATGTGGCGGAAGAGACCCAGTACTTC
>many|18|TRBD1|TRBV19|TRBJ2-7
CASSITLGGTGGGYEQYF
TGTGCCAGTAGTATAACCCTCGGGGGAACAGGGGGCGGCTACGAGCAGTACTTC
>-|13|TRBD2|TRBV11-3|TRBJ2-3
CASSPGLAFTQYF
TGTGCCAGCAGCCCTGGACTAGCCTTCACGCAGTATTTT
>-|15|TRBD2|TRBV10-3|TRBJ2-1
CAISASGREYNEQFF
TGTGCCATCAGTGCTAGCGGGCGAGAATACAATGAGCAGTTCTTC